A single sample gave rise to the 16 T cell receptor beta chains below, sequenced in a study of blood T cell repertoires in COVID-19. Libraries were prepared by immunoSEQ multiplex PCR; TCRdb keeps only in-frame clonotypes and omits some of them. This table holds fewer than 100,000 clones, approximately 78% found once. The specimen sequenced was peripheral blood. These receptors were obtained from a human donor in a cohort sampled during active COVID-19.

CDR3 region: CASSLATSGGYNEQFF. CDR3 nucleotide sequence: TGTGCCAGCAGCTTAGCGACTAGCGGGGGGTACAATGAGCAGTTCTTC. The chain uses TRBV7-6 and TRBJ2-1; 13 nucleotides align to TRBD2. The germline CDR1 and CDR2 sequences are SGHVS and FNYEAQ. CDR3 length: 16 amino acids. Trimming at V came to 0 bases and at J to 4 bases, leaving 0 bases not matched to a gene.

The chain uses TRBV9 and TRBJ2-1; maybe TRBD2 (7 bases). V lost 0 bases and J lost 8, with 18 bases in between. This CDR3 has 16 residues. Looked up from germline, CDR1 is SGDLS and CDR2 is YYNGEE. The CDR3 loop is CASSVVYGQGRDEQFF. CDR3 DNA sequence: TGTGCCAGCAGCGTAGTATACGGGCAGGGGAGGGATGAGCAGTTCTTC.

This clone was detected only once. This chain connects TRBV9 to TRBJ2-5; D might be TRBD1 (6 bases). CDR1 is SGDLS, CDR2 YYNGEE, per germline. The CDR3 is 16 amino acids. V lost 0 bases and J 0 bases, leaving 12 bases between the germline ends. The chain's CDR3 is CASSVGTGIYQETQYF. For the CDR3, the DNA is TGTGCCAGCAGCGTAGGAACAGGGATCTACCAAGAGACCCAGTACTTC. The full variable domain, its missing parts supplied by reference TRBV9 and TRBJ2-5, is DSGVTQTPKHLITATGQRVTLRCSPRSGDLSVYWYQQSLDQGLQFLIQYYNGEERAKGNILERFSAQQFPDLHSELNLSSLELGDSALYFCASSVGTGIYQETQYFGPGTRLLVL.

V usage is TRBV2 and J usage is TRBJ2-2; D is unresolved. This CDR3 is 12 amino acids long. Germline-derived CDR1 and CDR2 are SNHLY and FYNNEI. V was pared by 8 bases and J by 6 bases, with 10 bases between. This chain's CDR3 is CASLEYPGELFF. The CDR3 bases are TGTGCCAGCTTAGAGTATCCCGGGGAGCTGTTTTTT. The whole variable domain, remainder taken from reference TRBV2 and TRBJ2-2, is EPEVTQTPSHQVTQMGQEVILRCVPISNHLYFYWYRQILGQKVEFLVSFYNNEISEKSEIFDDQFSVERPDGSNFTLKIRSTKLEDSAMYFCASLEYPGELFFGEGSRLTVL.

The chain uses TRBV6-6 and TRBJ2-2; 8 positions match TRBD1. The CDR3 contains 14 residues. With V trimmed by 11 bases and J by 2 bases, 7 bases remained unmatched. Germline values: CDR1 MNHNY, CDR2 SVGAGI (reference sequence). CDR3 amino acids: CAARQGRNTGELFF. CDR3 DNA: TGTGCCGCCAGACAGGGGCGAAACACCGGGGAGCTGTTTTTT.

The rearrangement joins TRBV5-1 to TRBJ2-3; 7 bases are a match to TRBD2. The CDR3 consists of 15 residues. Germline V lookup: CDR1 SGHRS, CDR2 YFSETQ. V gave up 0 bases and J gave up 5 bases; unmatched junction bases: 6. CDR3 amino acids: CASSLVGGGGDTQYF. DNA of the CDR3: TGCGCCAGCAGCTTGGTTGGCGGGGGAGGAGATACGCAGTATTTT.

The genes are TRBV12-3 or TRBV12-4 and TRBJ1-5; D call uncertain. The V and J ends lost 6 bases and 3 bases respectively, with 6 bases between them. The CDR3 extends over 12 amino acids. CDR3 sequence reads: CASSPFNQPQHF. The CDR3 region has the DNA TGTGCCAGCAGCCCCTTCAATCAGCCCCAGCATTTT.

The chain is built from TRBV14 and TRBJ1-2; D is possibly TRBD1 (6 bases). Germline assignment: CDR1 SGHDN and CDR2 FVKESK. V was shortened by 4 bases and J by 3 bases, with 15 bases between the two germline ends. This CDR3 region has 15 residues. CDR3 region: CASSRLSSGDYGYTF. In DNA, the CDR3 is TGTGCCAGCAGCCGCCTAAGTTCAGGGGACTATGGCTACACCTTC.

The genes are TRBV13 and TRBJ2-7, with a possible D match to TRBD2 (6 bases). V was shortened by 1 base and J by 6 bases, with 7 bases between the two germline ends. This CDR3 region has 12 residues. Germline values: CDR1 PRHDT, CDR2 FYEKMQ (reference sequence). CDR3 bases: TGTGCCAGCAGCTTAGACGGGGGCGAGCAGTACTTC. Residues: CASSLDGGEQYF. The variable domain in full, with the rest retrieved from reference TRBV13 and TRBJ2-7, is AAGVIQSPRHLIKEKRETATLKCYPIPRHDTVYWYQQGPGQDPQFLISFYEKMQSDKGSIPDRFSAQQFSDYHSELNMSSLELGDSALYFCASSLDGGEQYFGPGTRLTVT.

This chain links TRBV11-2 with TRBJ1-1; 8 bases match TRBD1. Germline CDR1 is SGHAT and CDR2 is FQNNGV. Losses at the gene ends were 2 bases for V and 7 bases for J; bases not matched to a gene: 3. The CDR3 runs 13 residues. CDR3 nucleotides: TGTGCCAGCAGCTTACAGGGGGCGGGTGAAGCTTTCTTT. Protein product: CASSLQGAGEAFF.

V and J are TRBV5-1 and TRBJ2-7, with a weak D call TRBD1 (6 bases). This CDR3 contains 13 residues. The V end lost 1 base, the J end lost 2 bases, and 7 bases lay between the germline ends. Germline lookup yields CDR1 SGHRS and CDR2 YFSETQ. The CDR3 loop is CASSLTGPYEQYF. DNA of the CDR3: TGCGCCAGCAGCTTGACAGGGCCCTACGAGCAGTACTTC. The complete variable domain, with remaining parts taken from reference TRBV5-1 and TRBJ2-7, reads KAGVTQTPRYLIKTRGQQVTLSCSPISGHRSVSWYQQTPGQGLQFLFEYFSETQRNKGNFPGRFSGRQFSNSRSEMNVSTLELGDSALYLCASSLTGPYEQYFGPGTRLTVT.

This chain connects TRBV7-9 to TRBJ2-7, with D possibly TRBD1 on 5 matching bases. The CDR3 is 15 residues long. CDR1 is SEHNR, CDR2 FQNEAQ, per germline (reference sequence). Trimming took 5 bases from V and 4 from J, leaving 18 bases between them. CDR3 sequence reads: CASSPPARASYEQYF. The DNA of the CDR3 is TGTGCCAGCAGCCCCCCGGCCAGGGCTAGTTACGAGCAGTACTTC.

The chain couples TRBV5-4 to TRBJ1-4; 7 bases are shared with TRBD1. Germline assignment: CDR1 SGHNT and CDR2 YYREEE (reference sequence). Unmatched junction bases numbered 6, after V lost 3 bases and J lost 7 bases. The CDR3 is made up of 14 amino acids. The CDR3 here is CASSSGGSGEKLFF. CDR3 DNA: TGTGCCAGCAGCTCAGGGGGATCTGGTGAAAAACTGTTTTTT.

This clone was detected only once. CDR3: CATSDPEQGDTGELFF. For the CDR3, the DNA is TGTGCCACCAGTGACCCTGAGCAGGGTGACACCGGGGAGCTGTTTTTT. V is TRBV24-1 and J is TRBJ2-2; the D gene is possibly TRBD1 (5 bases). The CDR3 has 16 amino acids. Trimming pared 4 bases from V and 3 bases from J, leaving 14 bases between. Germline CDR1 KGHDR, CDR2 SFDVKD.

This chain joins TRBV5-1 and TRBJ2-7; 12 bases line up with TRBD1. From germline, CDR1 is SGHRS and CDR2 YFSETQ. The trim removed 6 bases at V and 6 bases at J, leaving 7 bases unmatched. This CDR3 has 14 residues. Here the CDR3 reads CASTSGQGALEQYF. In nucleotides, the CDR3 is TGCGCCAGCACCTCGGGACAGGGGGCTCTCGAGCAGTACTTC.

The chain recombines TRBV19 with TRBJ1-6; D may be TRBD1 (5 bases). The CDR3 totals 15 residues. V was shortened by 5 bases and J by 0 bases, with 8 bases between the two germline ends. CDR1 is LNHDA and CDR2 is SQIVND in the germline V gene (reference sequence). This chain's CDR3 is CASSQGSSYNSPLHF. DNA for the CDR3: TGTGCCAGTAGTCAGGGAAGCTCCTATAATTCACCCCTCCACTTT.